Presented here are 14 T cell receptor beta chains from one specimen sequenced in a study of cytomegalovirus exposure and HLA in healthy donors. In the PCR, 60 Vbeta and 13 Jbeta primers were used. TCRdb keeps only in-frame clones here, not all; method: immunoSEQ multiplex PCR. This table holds some 85,000 clones, around 81% found once. Sequencing used PBMCs. Receptor source: a man aged 18 to 29 in good health and CMV-seropositive.

The genes are TRBV7-9 and TRBJ2-7; 11 bases align to TRBD1. Germline CDR1 is SEHNR and CDR2 is FQNEAQ (reference sequence). The CDR3 runs 15 residues. Trimming cost V 1 base and J 2 bases; bases outside gene matches: 1. The CDR3 reads CASSLGGQGAYEQYF. In DNA, the CDR3 is TGTGCCAGCAGCTTAGGGGGACAGGGGGCCTACGAGCAGTACTTC.

The rearrangement joins TRBV19 to TRBJ2-2, with a weak D call TRBD1 (5 bases). The ends were cut back, 8 bases at V and 1 base at J, with 11 bases in the middle. The germline V gene encodes CDR1 LNHDA and CDR2 SQIVND (reference sequence). The CDR3 contains 14 residues. The CDR3 region is CASSVGVNTGELFF. In DNA, the CDR3 is TGTGCCAGTTCGGTAGGGGTGAACACCGGGGAGCTGTTTTTT. Variable domain in full (rest from reference TRBV19 and TRBJ2-2): DGGITQSPKYLFRKEGQNVTLSCEQNLNHDAMYWYRQDPGQGLRLIYYSQIVNDFQKGDIAEGYSVSREKKESFPLTVTSAQKNPTAFYLCASSVGVNTGELFFGEGSRLTVL.

V is TRBV5-1 and J is TRBJ2-1; TRBD1 might be the D (6 bases). Germline V lookup: CDR1 SGHRS, CDR2 YFSETQ. This CDR3 has 11 residues. The germline V and J ends were trimmed by 5 bases and 14 bases, with 14 bases remaining between them. CDR3 nucleotides: TGCGCCAGCAGAATGGGGGCAGGGGAGTTCTTC. This translates into CASRMGAGEFF.

This chain connects TRBV28 to TRBJ2-5; TRBD2 agrees at 9 bases. V shed 4 bases, J shed 6 bases, and the junction held 6 bases outside the gene matches. Germline CDR1 MDHEN, CDR2 SYDVKM. This CDR3 is 14 amino acids long. The CDR3 nucleotides read TGTGCCAGCAGTTCAGCGGGAGGTGTGAAGACCCAGTACTTC. Translation gives CASSSAGGVKTQYF.

V is TRBV4-1 and J is TRBJ2-3; D is undetermined. CDR1 and CDR2 from the germline V gene are MGHRA and YSYEKL. The V end was cut by 0 bases, the J end by 2 bases, with 12 bases between. This CDR3 spans 16 amino acids. The DNA of the CDR3 is TGCGCCAGCAGCCAAGATCGGGTAGGAATCACAGATACGCAGTATTTT. This translates into CASSQDRVGITDTQYF.

This sequence joins TRBV6-1 and TRBJ1-2; possible D gene TRBD1, 5 bases. The CDR3 is 12 amino acids. V was pared by 7 bases and J by 4 bases, with 10 bases between. CDR1 and CDR2 (germline): MNHNS, SASEGT. DNA of the CDR3: TGTGCCAGCACGGCTCAGGGCTATGGCTACACCTTC. It is translated as CASTAQGYGYTF.

This clone was seen only once. The chain combines TRBV28 with TRBJ2-7; 7 nucleotides line up with TRBD2. The ends lost 4 bases at V and 3 bases at J; junction bases unmatched: 9. CDR1 MDHEN and CDR2 SYDVKM come from the germline V gene. This CDR3 is built from 15 residues. DNA of the CDR3: TGTGCCAGCAGTTCCTTAGGGGAGGGTGGCTACGAGCAGTACTTC. It encodes CASSSLGEGGYEQYF.

CDR3 residues: CAISESGTGGPPGANVLTF. Written as DNA, the CDR3 is TGTGCCATCAGTGAGTCCGGGACAGGGGGTCCCCCTGGGGCCAACGTCCTGACTTTC. The chain employs TRBV10-3 and TRBJ2-6; TRBD1 aligns across 11 bases. The CDR3 runs to 19 residues. Germline V lookup: CDR1 ENHRY, CDR2 SYGVKD. V gave up 0 bases and J gave up 2 bases; unmatched junction bases: 6.

The V gene is TRBV14, the J gene TRBJ2-6; D gene unclear. CDR1 and CDR2 (germline): SGHDN, FVKESK. The CDR3 sequence is 15 residues long. V lost 2 bases and J lost 0, with 5 bases in between. CDR3 loop: CASSQLSSGANVLTF. DNA for the CDR3: TGTGCCAGCAGCCAACTTAGCTCTGGGGCCAACGTCCTGACTTTC.

The rearrangement uses TRBV5-4 and TRBJ1-4; unclear D gene. This CDR3 has 13 amino acids. V was cut by 4 bases and J by 8 bases, with 12 bases left in between. In germline, CDR1 is SGHNT, CDR2 YYREEE (reference sequence). CDR3 sequence: CASSLKGGEKLFF. CDR3 in DNA: TGTGCCAGCAGCCTGAAGGGCGGGGAAAAACTGTTTTTT.

V gene TRBV28 combines with J gene TRBJ2-2; a weak D match, TRBD1 (6 bases). V lost 6 bases and J lost 4, with 12 bases in between. This CDR3 has 14 residues. Germline-derived CDR1 and CDR2 are MDHEN and SYDVKM. CDR3 protein: CASRAGDPTGELFF. CDR3 DNA: TGTGCCAGCAGGGCAGGGGATCCCACCGGGGAGCTGTTTTTT.

J is TRBJ1-5 and V is TRBV5-8; no definite D call. CDR1 and CDR2 (germline): SGHTS, YDEGEE. Trimming cost V 3 bases and J 16 bases, with 14 bases left between them. The CDR3 has 11 amino acids. The CDR3 DNA sequence: TGTGCCAGCAGCTCGAGCTTTGAGAAACATTTT. Amino acid sequence: CASSSSFEKHF.

The chain recombines TRBV7-8 with TRBJ2-7; D is uncertain. The CDR3 loop spans 13 amino acids. With 5 bases removed from V and 2 bases from J, the gap between germline ends came to 10 bases. Germline V lookup: CDR1 SGHVS, CDR2 FQNEAQ. The CDR3 loop is CASSRRLTYEQYF. The DNA of the CDR3 is TGTGCCAGCAGCCGGCGACTCACCTACGAGCAGTACTTC.

The chain joins TRBV14 to TRBJ1-3; D possibly corresponds to TRBD1 (5 bases). Per the germline V gene, CDR1 is SGHDN and CDR2 is FVKESK. The CDR3 is made up of 14 amino acids. V lost 4 bases, J lost 4 bases, and 11 bases lay in between. The CDR3: CASSRRTRGNTIYF. CDR3 nucleotide sequence: TGTGCCAGCAGCCGACGGACAAGAGGAAACACCATATATTTT.